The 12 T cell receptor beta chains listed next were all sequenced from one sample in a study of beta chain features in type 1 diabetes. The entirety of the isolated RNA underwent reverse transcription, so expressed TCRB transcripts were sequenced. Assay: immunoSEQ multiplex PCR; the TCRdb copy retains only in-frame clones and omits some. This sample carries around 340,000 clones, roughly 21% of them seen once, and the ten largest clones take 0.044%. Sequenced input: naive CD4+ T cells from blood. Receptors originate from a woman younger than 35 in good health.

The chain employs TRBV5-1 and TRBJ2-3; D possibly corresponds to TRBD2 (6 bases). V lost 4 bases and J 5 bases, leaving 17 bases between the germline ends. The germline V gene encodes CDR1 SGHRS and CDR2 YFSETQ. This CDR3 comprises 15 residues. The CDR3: CASSVRDFRVDTQYF. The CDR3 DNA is TGCGCCAGCAGCGTCCGGGACTTCCGTGTAGATACGCAGTATTTT.

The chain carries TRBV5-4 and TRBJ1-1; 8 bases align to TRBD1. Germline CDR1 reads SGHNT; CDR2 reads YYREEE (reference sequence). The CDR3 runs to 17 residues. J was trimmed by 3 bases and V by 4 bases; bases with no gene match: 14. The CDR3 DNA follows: TGTGCCAGCAGCCCTAGACAGGGGCGGGGGTCAGACACTGAAGCTTTCTTT. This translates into CASSPRQGRGSDTEAFF.

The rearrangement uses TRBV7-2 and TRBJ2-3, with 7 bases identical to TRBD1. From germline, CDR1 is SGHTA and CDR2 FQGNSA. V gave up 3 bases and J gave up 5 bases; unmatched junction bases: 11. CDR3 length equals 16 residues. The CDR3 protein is CASSLITGAGGDTQYF. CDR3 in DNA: TGTGCCAGCAGCTTGATTACAGGGGCAGGGGGAGATACGCAGTATTTT.

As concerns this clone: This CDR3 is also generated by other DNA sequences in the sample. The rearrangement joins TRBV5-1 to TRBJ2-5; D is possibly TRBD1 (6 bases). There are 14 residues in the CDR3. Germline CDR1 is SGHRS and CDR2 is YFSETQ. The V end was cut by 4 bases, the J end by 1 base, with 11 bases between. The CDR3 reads CASSRGQIQETQYF. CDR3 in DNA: TGCGCCAGCAGCAGAGGACAGATCCAAGAGACCCAGTACTTC.

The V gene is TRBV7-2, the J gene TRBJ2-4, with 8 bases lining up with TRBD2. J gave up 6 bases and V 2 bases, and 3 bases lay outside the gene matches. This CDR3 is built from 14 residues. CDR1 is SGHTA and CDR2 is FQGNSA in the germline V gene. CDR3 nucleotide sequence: TGTGCCAGCAGCTTACGGGGGGGCGGAAACATTCAGTACTTC. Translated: CASSLRGGGNIQYF.

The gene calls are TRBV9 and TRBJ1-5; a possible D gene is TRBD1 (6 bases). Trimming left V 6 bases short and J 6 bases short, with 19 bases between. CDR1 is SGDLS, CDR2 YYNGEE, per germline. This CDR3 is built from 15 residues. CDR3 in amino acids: CASKARGGQSQPQHF. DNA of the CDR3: TGTGCCAGCAAAGCCCGGGGGGGGCAGAGTCAGCCCCAGCATTTT.

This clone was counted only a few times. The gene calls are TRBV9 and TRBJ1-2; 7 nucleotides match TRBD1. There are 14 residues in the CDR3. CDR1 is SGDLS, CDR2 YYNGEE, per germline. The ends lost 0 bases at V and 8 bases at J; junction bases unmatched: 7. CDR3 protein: CASSVGRDRGGYTF. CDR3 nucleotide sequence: TGTGCCAGCAGCGTAGGTAGGGACAGAGGGGGCTACACCTTC.

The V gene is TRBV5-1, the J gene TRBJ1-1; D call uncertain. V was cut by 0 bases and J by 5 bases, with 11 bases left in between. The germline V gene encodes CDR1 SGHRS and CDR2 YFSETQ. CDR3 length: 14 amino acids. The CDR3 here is CASSLGGPKTEAFF. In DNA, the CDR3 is TGCGCCAGCAGCTTGGGTGGCCCCAAGACTGAAGCTTTCTTT.

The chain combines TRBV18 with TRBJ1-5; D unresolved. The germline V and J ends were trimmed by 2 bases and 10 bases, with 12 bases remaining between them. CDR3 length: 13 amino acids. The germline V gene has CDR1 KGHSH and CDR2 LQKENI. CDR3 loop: CASSPDPSGPQHF. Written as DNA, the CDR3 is TGTGCCAGCTCACCAGACCCCAGCGGCCCCCAGCATTTT.

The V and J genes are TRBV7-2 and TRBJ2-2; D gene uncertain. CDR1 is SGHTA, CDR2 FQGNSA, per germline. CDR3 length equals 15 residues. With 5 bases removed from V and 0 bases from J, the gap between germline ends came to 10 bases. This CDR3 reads CASSPTYANTGELFF. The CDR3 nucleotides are TGTGCCAGCAGCCCCACCTATGCGAACACCGGGGAGCTGTTTTTT.

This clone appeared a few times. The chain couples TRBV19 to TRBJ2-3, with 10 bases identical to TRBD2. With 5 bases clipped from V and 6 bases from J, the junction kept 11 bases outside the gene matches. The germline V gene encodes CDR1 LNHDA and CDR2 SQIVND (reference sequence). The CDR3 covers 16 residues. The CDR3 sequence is CASSLGLAVLMDTQYF. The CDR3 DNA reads TGTGCCAGTAGTCTTGGACTAGCGGTCCTTATGGATACGCAGTATTTT.

CDR3 protein: CASSSGQGVTDTQYF. As DNA, the CDR3 is TGCGCCAGCAGCTCGGGACAGGGGGTCACAGATACGCAGTATTTT. The rearrangement links TRBV5-1 to TRBJ2-3; 11 nucleotides agree with TRBD1. After removal of 3 bases from V and 2 bases from J, the junction contained 2 bases not matched to a gene. Per the germline V gene, CDR1 is SGHRS and CDR2 is YFSETQ. CDR3 size: 15 residues. The full variable domain, in which reference TRBV5-1 and TRBJ2-3 provide the parts outside the CDR3, is KAGVTQTPRYLIKTRGQQVTLSCSPISGHRSVSWYQQTPGQGLQFLFEYFSETQRNKGNFPGRFSGRQFSNSRSEMNVSTLELGDSALYLCASSSGQGVTDTQYFGPGTRLTVL.